This T cell receptor (beta chain) was captured in a study of cytomegalovirus exposure and HLA in healthy donors. The overall study: In terms of ancestry, the Caucasian-associated cluster contained 75% to 85% of the roughly 400 genotyped donors.

Both 60 Vbeta primers and 13 Jbeta primers went into the PCR. Only in-frame clones appear in the TCRdb table, and some are missing; sequencing was by immunoSEQ multiplex PCR. The sample carries about 230,000 clones, around 80% recorded once. Sampled while nominally healthy, donors likely had unrecorded immune exposures. Study results and limitations: The study carried out a later analysis of TCR beta sequences. It associated some 17,000 of them with specific HLA alleles at a false discovery rate of 0.05.

In the case of this clone: Its antigen is unidentified.

The sample was PBMCs. The sequence derives from a woman between 40 and 55 years old in good health and CMV-seronegative.

The CDR3 coding sequence is TGTGCCAGCAGTCTCGGACTAGCGGGGAGATCAGATACGCAGTATTTT. The encoded protein is CASSLGLAGRSDTQYF. V gene TRBV14 combines with J gene TRBJ2-3, with TRBD2 matching over 12 bases. J lost 4 bases, V lost 6 bases, and 8 bases had no gene match. CDR1 and CDR2 (germline): SGHDN, FVKESK. This CDR3 is 16 amino acids long.